This T cell receptor beta chain was retrieved from a study of regulatory T cells in long-lasting Graves disease. Deletions cut 6 bases from V and 1 base from J, with 22 bases between. The CDR3 runs to 17 residues. Germline assignment: CDR1 SGHNT and CDR2 YYREEE (reference sequence). Construction of the TCR beta libraries employed iRepertoire HTBI primers in conjunction with Arm-PCR of CDR3 regions. TCRdb reprocessed the multiplex PCR reads via MiXCR and lists one record per CDR3 protein. Among a few hundred thousand distinct CDR3 sequences listed, around 21% were seen once. Time point here: persistent/refractory GD, antithyroid drugs over 5 years with positive TRAb. Following extraction of RNA from PBMCs, that RNA was used to make the TCR library.

The J gene is TRBJ1-1, the V gene TRBV5-4; TRBD1 might be the D (6 bases). Sample: peripheral blood mononuclear cells (PBMCs), taken when the disease was refractory, from a patient treated with antithyroid drugs. This clonotype was sampled from a female donor with Graves disease. The CDR3 here is CASTTISRGGTNTEAFF. CDR3 sequence (DNA): TGTGCCAGCACGACTATTTCGCGGGGGGGCACGAACACTGAAGCTTTCTTT.